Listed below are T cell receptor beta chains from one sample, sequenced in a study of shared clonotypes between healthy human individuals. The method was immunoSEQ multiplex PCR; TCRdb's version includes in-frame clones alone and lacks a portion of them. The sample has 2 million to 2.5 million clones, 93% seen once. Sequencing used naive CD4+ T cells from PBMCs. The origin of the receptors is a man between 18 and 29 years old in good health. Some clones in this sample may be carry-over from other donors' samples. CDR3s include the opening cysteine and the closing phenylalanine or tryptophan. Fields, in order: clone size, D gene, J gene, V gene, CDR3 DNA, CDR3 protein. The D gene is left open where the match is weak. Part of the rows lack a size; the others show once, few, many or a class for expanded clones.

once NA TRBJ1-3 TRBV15 TGTGCCACCAGCAGAGAGGGGGCAGGGGCTGGAAACACCATATATTTT CATSREGAGAGNTIYF
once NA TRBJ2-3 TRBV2 TGTGCCAGCAGTAAACTAACCGGGACAGATACGCAGTATTTT CASSKLTGTDTQYF
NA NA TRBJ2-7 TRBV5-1 TGCGCCAGCAGTGAATCGGACACACTCTACGAGCAGTACTTC CASSESDTLYEQYF
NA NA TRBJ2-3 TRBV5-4 TGTGCCAGCACCCGCATTGGCACAGATACGCAGTATTTT CASTRIGTDTQYF
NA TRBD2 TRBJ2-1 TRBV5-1 TGCGCCAGCAGCGCCACTAGCGGGAGAGAACATGAGCAGTTCTTC CASSATSGREHEQFF
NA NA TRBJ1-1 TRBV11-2 TGTGCCAGCAGCTTAGGGTATTCGAACACTGAAGCTTTCTTT CASSLGYSNTEAFF
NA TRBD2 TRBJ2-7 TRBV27 TGTGCCAGCAGTACGAGGAGGGAGGGCGAGCAGTACTTC CASSTRREGEQYF
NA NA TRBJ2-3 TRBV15 TGTGCCACCAGCAGAGGGAGCTCGCGCACAGATACGCAGTATTTT CATSRGSSRTDTQYF
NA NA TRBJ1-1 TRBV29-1 TGCAGCGCGCCGACTTTAGGGGAGAACACTGAAGCTTTCTTT CSAPTLGENTEAFF
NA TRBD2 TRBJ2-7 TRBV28 TGTGCCACCCAAGGCGGGGGTAGCTCCTACGAGCAGTACTTC CATQGGGSSYEQYF
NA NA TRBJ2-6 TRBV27 TGTGCCAGCAGTTTTAATTTCGGGGCTTGGGTCTCTGGGGCCAACGTCCTGACTTTC CASSFNFGAWVSGANVLTF
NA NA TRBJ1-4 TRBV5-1 TGCGCCAGCAGCGAAACTGGAGGGTCGTCGAATGAAAAACTGTTTTTT CASSETGGSSNEKLFF
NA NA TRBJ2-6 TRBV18 TGTGCGTATACGGTGTTACTCCAAGACTCTGGGGCCAACGTCCTGACTTTC CAYTVLLQDSGANVLTF
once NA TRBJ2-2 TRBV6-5 TGTGCCAGCGGCCGTATGGCGGGTACCGGGGAGCTGTTTTTT CASGRMAGTGELFF